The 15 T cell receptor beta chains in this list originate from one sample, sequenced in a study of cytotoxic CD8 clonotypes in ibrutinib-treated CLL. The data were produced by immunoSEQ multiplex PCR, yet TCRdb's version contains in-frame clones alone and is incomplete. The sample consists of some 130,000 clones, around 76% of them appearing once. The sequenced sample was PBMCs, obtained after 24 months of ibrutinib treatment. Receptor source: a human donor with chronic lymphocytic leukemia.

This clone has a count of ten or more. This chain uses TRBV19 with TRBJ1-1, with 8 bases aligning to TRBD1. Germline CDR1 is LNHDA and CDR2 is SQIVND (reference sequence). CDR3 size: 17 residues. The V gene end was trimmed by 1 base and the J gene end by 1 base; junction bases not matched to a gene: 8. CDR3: CASSIGPAGGWNTEAFF. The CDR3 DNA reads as TGTGCCAGTAGTATAGGCCCCGCAGGGGGCTGGAACACTGAAGCTTTCTTT.

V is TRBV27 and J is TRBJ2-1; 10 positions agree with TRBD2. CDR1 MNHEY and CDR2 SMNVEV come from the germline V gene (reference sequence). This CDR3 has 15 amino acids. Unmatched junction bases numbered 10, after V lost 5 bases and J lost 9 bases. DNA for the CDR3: TGTGCCAGCAGTCCACTAGCGGGAATTTCTGGTGAGCAGTTCTTC. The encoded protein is CASSPLAGISGEQFF.

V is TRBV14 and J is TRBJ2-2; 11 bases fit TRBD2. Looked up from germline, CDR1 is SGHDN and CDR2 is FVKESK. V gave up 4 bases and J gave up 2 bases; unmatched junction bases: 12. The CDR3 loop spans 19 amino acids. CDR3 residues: CASSRPPGLAAQNTGELFF. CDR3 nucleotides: TGTGCCAGCAGCCGCCCCCCGGGACTAGCGGCTCAAAACACCGGGGAGCTGTTTTTT. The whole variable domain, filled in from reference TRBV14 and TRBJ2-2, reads EAGVTQFPSHSVIEKGQTVTLRCDPISGHDNLYWYRRVMGKEIKFLLHFVKESKQDESGMPNNRFLAERTGGTYSTLKVQPAELEDSGVYFCASSRPPGLAAQNTGELFFGEGSRLTVL.

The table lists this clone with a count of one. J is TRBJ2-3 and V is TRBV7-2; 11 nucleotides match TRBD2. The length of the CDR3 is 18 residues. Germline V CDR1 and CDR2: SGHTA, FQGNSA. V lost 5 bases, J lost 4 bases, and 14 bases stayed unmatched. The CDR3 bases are TGTGCCAGCAGCCCCCGGATACTAGCGGGGGTAGGCGCAGATACGCAGTATTTT. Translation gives CASSPRILAGVGADTQYF.

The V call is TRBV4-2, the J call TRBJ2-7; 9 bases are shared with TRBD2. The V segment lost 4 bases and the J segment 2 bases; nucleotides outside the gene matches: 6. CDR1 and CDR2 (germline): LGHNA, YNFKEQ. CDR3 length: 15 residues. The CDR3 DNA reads TGTGCCAGCAGCCGAGAGCTAGCGGGACCCTACGAGCAGTACTTC. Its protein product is CASSRELAGPYEQYF.

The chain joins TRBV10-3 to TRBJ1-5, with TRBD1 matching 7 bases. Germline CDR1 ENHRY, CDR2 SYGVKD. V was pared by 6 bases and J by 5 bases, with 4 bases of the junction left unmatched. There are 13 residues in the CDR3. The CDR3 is CAIRGGADQPQHF. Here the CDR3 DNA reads TGTGCCATCAGAGGGGGCGCCGATCAGCCCCAGCATTTT.

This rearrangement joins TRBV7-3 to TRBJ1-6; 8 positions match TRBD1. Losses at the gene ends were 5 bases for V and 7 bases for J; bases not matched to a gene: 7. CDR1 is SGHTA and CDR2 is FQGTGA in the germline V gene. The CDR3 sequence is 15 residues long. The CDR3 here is CASSARQGLNSPLHF. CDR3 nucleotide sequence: TGTGCCAGCAGCGCCCGACAGGGGCTCAATTCACCCCTCCACTTT.

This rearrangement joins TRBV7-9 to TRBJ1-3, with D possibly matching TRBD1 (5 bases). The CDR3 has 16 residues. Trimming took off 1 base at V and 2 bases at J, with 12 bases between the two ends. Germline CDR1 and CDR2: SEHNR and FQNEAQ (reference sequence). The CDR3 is CASSLEVGGAGNTIYF. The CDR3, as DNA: TGTGCCAGCAGCTTAGAGGTGGGAGGGGCTGGAAACACCATATATTTT.

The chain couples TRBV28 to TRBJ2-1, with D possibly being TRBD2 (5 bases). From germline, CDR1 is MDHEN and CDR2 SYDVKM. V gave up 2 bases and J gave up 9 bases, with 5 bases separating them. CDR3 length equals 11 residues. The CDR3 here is CASSLRGEQFF. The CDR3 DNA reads TGTGCCAGCAGTTTACGGGGTGAGCAGTTCTTC.

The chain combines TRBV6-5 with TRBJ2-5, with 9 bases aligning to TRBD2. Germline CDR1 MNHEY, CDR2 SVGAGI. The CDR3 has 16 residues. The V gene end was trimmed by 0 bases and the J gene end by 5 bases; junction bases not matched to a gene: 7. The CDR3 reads CASSYSVSGSGETQYF. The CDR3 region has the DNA TGTGCCAGCAGTTACTCGGTTAGCGGGAGTGGGGAGACCCAGTACTTC.

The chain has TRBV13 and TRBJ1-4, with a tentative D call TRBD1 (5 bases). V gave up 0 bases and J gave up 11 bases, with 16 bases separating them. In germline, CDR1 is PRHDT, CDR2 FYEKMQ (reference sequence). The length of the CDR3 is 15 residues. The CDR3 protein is CASSLGTGTAAKLFF. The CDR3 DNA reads TGTGCCAGCAGCTTAGGTACCGGGACTGCGGCCAAACTGTTTTTT.

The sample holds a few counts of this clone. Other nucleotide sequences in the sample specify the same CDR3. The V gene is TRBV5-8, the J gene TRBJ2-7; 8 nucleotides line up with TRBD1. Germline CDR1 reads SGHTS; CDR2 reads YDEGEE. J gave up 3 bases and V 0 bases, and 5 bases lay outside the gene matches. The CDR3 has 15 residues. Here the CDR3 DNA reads TGTGCCAGCAGCTTGGCAGGGACAGGCCTCTACGAGCAGTACTTC. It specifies CASSLAGTGLYEQYF.

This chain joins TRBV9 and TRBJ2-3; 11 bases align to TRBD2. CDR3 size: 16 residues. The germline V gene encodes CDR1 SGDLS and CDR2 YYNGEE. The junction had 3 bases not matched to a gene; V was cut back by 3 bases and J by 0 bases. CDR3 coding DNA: TGTGCCAGCAGCGAGACTAGCGGGGCTAGCACAGATACGCAGTATTTT. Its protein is CASSETSGASTDTQYF.

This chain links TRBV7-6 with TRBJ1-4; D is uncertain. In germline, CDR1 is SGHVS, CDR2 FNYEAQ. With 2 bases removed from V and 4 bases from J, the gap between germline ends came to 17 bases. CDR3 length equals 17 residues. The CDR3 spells CASSLYAGNSYNEKLFF. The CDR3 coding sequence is TGTGCCAGCAGCTTATACGCCGGGAACAGCTATAATGAAAAACTGTTTTTT. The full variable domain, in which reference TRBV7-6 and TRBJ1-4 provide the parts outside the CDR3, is GAGVSQSPRYKVTKRGQDVALRCDPISGHVSLYWYRQALGQGPEFLTYFNYEAQQDKSGLPNDRFSAERPEGSISTLTIQRTEQRDSAMYRCASSLYAGNSYNEKLFFGSGTQLSVL.

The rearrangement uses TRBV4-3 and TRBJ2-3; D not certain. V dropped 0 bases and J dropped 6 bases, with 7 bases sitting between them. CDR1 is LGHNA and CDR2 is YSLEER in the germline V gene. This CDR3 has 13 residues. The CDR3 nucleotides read TGCGCCAGCAGCCAAGATCGGTACGATACGCAGTATTTT. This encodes CASSQDRYDTQYF.